This note documents a single T cell receptor (beta chain) sequence. This clone's antigen is unknown. Per-base qualities were not stored, and no clone one base away is much larger. The sample comes from a study of Tregs in tolerant kidney transplant recipients (dated by TCRdb to between 2018 and 2021). About the investigation overall: The study applied TCRbeta sequencing to find donor-specific regulatory T cells before combined kidney and bone marrow transplantation and then followed those same cells after transplant.

Genomic DNA was extracted from sorted cells with the QIAGEN DNeasy Blood and Tissue Kit for TCRbeta CDR3 sequencing. High-throughput TCRbeta CDR3 sequencing was carried out commercially through immunoSEQ, with PCR amplification with bias correction and internal controls included. As for how the authors treated the data: A unique productive TCRbeta sequence was defined by the CDR3 nucleotide sequence when primers matched, and otherwise by the CDR3 amino acid sequence together with the Vbeta and Jbeta genes. Sorting error was corrected by removing sequences shared between sorted populations at a frequency ratio of 2:1 or less, and the remaining shared sequences were assigned to the higher population. A sequence counted as donor-reactive if, in CFSE-low cells, the sequence had a frequency of at least 0.01% and was expanded at least 5-fold compared with unstimulated cells. Repertoire divergence was quantified by Jensen-Shannon divergence calculated from the top 100 TCRbeta sequences ranked by frequency. When a sample had multiple sequencing runs, each run was corrected for sorting error separately and the runs were then pooled. This immuneACCESS table, as held by TCRdb, lists in-frame sequences with V and J called but not all clones. Of the missing ones, under half trace to an unresolved V gene in checked studies; the others have no known cause. For V, J and clone size, that table is used; D and trimming come from the DNA. The sample profile shows 54,000 or so clones; 90% to 95% of them were found once. Approximately 16% of the sample goes to the ten largest clones.

Per the germline V gene, SGHAT is the CDR1 and FQNNGV is the CDR2. CDR3 length: 14 amino acids, cysteine to phenylalanine. Only the CDR3 portion is preserved as DNA: 42 bases, with reading frame beginning at the first base. Relative to germline, V is missing 4 bases and J is missing 3 bases, with 6 bases of the junction outside any gene match. Study-wide conclusions, independent of this receptor: Because the study included only a small number of patients, the results must be confirmed in larger populations and under other immunosuppression protocols. PCR primers changed over time for some patients, so nucleotide-level comparison across those patients' samples was not possible. In tolerant patients, donor-specific Tregs expanded more than Tregs overall, which suggests antigen-driven rather than nonspecific expansion. Biological reproducibility was not directly addressed, though technical replication error appeared minimal. Expanding Tregs with activated donor B cells appeared to identify the most biologically relevant and donor-specific TCRbeta repertoire.

Transplants used related donors with nonmyeloablative bone marrow transplantation; mixed chimerism was transient in the human trials. Unstimulated Tregs (CD4+CD25+CD127-), CD4+ non-Tregs (CD4+CD25-), CD4 and CD8 cells were FACS-sorted from thawed PBMCs. The patients were a few recipients of combined kidney and bone marrow transplants from the ITN036ST trial, and samples were available only from these trial subjects. Healthy control blood was separated into PBMCs by Ficoll density gradient and cryopreserved, and patient PBMCs were collected both before and after transplant. Sequenced here: CD8+ T cells from blood (PBMCs), sampled 24 months after the transplant. The rearranged chain carries TRBV11-2 and TRBJ2-7; a stretch of 7 junction bases matches TRBD2. The receptor was isolated from a human patient who received a combined kidney and bone marrow transplant. The graft donor may be the source of some T cells after a transplant. The DNA sequence reads TGTGCCAGCAGCTGGGGGGGGGATTACTACGAGCAGTACTTC. The translation is CASSWGGDYYEQYF.